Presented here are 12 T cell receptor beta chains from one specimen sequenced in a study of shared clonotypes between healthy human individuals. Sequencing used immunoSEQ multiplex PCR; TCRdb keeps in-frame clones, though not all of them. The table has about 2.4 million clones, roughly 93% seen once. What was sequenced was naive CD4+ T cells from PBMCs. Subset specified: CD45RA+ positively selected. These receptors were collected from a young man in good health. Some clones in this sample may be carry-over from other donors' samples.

CDR3 residues: CSVTGGTGANVLTF. The CDR3 nucleotides read TGCAGCGTTACTGGCGGGACTGGGGCCAACGTCCTGACTTTC. V gene TRBV29-1 combines with J gene TRBJ2-6, with TRBD2 as a possible D gene (6 bases). The CDR3 totals 14 residues. CDR1 and CDR2 (germline): SQVTM, ANQGSEA. Trimming took off 5 bases at V and 2 bases at J, with 10 bases between the two ends.

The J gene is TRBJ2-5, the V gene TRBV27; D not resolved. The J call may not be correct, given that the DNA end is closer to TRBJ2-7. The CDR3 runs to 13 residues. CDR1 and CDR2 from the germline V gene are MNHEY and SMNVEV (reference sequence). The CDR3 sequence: CASLAGSSYEQYF. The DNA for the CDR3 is TGTGCCAGCCTGGCAGGAAGTTCCTACGAGCAGTACTTC.

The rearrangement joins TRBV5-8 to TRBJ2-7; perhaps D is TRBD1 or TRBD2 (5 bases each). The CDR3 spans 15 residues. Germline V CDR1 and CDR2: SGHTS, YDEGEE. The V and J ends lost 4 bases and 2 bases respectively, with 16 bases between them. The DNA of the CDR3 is TGTGCCAGCAGCCCTCTTGGGGGAGCCGCCTACGAGCAGTACTTC. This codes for CASSPLGGAAYEQYF. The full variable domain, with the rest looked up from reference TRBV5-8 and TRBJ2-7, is EAGVTQSPTHLIKTRGQQATLRCSPISGHTSVYWYQQALGLGLQFLLWYDEGEERNRGNFPPRFSGRQFPNYSSELNVNALELEDSALYLCASSPLGGAAYEQYFGPGTRLTVT.

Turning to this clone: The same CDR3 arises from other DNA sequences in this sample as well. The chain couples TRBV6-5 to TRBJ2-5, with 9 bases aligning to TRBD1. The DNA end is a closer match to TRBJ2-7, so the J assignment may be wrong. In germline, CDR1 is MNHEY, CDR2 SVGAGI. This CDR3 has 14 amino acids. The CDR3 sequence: CASSSGTGTYEQYF. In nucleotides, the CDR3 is TGTGCCAGCAGTTCCGGGACAGGGACCTACGAGCAGTACTTC.

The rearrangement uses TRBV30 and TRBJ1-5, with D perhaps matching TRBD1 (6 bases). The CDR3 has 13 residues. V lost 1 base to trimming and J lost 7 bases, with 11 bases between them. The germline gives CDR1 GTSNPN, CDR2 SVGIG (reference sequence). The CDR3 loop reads CAWSGQERQPQHF. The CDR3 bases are TGTGCCTGGAGTGGACAGGAGAGGCAGCCCCAGCATTTT.

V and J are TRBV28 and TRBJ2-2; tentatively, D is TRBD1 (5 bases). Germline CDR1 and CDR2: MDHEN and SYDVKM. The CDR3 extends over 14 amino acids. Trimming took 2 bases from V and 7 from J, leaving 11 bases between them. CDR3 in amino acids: CASSLHGAGGELFF. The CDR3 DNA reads TGTGCCAGCAGTTTACATGGGGCTGGCGGGGAGCTGTTTTTT.

The CDR3: CASSAMGGLNTEAFF. The CDR3 nucleotides are TGTGCCAGCAGCGCCATGGGGGGACTGAACACTGAAGCTTTCTTT. This chain joins TRBV9 and TRBJ1-1; a possible D gene is TRBD1 (5 bases). The CDR3 covers 15 residues. V was trimmed by 3 bases and J by 0 bases, leaving 12 bases between them. Germline CDR1 is SGDLS and CDR2 is YYNGEE.

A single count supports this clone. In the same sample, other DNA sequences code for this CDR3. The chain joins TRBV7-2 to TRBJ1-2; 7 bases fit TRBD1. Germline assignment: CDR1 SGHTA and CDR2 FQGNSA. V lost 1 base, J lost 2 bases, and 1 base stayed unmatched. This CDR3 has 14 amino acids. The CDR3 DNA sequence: TGTGCCAGCAGCTTAGAGACAGGGAACTATGGCTACACCTTC. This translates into CASSLETGNYGYTF. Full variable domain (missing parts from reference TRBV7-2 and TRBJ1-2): GAGVSQSPSNKVTEKGKDVELRCDPISGHTALYWYRQSLGQGLEFLIYFQGNSAPDKSGLPSDRFSAERTGGSVSTLTIQRTQQEDSAVYLCASSLETGNYGYTFGSGTRLTVV.

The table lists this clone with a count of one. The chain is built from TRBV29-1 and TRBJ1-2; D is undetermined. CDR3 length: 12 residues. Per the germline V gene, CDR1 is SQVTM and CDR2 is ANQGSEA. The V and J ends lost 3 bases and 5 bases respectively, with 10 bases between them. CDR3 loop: CSVDPNRYGYTF. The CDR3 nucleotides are TGCAGCGTTGACCCAAACCGGTATGGCTACACCTTC.

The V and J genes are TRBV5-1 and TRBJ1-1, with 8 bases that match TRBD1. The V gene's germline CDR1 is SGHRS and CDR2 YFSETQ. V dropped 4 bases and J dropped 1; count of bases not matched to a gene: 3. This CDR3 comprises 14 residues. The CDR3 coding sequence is TGCGCCAGCAGCCCGACAGGGGAGAACACTGAAGCTTTCTTT. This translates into CASSPTGENTEAFF.

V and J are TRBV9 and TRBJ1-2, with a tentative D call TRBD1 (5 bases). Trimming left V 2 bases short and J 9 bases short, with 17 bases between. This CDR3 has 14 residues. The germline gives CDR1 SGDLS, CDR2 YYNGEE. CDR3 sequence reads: CASSVSFREESYTF. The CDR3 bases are TGTGCCAGCAGCGTTTCCTTCAGGGAGGAGAGCTACACCTTC.

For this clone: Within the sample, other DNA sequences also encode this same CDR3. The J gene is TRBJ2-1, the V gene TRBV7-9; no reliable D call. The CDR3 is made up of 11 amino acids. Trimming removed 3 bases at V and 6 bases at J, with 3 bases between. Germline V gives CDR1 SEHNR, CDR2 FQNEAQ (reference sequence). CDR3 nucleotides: TGTGCCAGCAGCTTTCGCAATGAGCAGTTCTTC. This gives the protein CASSFRNEQFF.